This section outlines one T cell receptor beta chain sequence together with its context. The CDR3 has 14 amino acids. Deletions cut 10 bases from V and 2 bases from J, with 15 bases between. Per the germline V gene, CDR1 is LNHDA and CDR2 is SQIVND (reference sequence). In the authors' methods: Using reference gene primer amplification, nucleated cell counts were estimated. Sequenced by immunoSEQ multiplex PCR; TCRdb stores in-frame clones only, minus some. V, J and clone size are taken as reported in that table, and D and trimming were inferred from the DNA itself. The sample includes roughly 34,000 clones, about 89% of them seen just once. These data are taken from a study of blood T cell repertoires in COVID-19. On the study more broadly: The origin of the acute and convalescent COVID-19 samples was the United States, Italy and Spain. T cells, B-cell-depleted T cells, or PBMCs provided the cDNA or gDNA that served as material.

The source material was peripheral blood. The TCR comes from a human donor with active COVID-19. The donor label of this sample is uncertain. J is TRBJ1-5 and V is TRBV19; perhaps TRBD1 as D (5 bases). The CDR3 sequence is CATQGIDGNQPQHF. CDR3 coding DNA: TGTGCCACCCAGGGAATCGACGGCAATCAGCCCCAGCATTTT.